A single sample gave rise to the 9 T cell receptor beta chains below, sequenced in a study of blood T cell repertoires in COVID-19. Sequencing used immunoSEQ multiplex PCR; TCRdb keeps in-frame clones, though not all of them. Here the sample spans 150,000 to 200,000 clones, 60% to 80% being singletons. Specimen: peripheral blood. The receptor source for this set is a woman in her 70s with acute or convalescent COVID-19.

Written as DNA, the CDR3 is TGCGCCAGCCGGATGGAGGAGGTAGGCTACGAGCAGTACTTC. Protein product: CASRMEEVGYEQYF. The chain uses TRBV4-1 and TRBJ2-7; the D gene is possibly TRBD2 (5 bases). Germline-derived CDR1 and CDR2 are MGHRA and YSYEKL. Trimming removed 8 bases from V and 3 bases from J, with 17 bases in between. The CDR3 loop spans 14 amino acids.

This chain uses TRBV2 with TRBJ1-5; D uncertain. From germline, CDR1 is SNHLY and CDR2 FYNNEI. CDR3 length: 16 amino acids. V lost 6 bases to trimming and J lost 0 bases, with 15 bases between them. The CDR3 coding sequence is TGTGCCAGCAGCCTAGAGATAAGTGATAGCAATCAGCCCCAGCATTTT. It translates to CASSLEISDSNQPQHF.

There are a few counts of this clone. V is TRBV2 and J is TRBJ1-1, with D perhaps matching TRBD1 (5 bases). Germline V gene lookup returns CDR1 SNHLY and CDR2 FYNNEI. This CDR3 comprises 14 residues. The V gene lost 6 bases and the J gene lost 4 bases, with 15 bases spanning the gap. The CDR3 coding sequence is TGTGCCAGCAGAGGAGGGGCGTGGGTCACTGAAGCTTTCTTT. Residues: CASRGGAWVTEAFF. The full variable domain, in which reference TRBV2 and TRBJ1-1 provide the parts outside the CDR3, is EPEVTQTPSHQVTQMGQEVILRCVPISNHLYFYWYRQILGQKVEFLVSFYNNEISEKSEIFDDQFSVERPDGSNFTLKIRSTKLEDSAMYFCASRGGAWVTEAFFGQGTRLTVV.

The chain couples TRBV27 to TRBJ2-2, with D possibly matching TRBD2 (5 bases). In germline, CDR1 is MNHEY, CDR2 SMNVEV (reference sequence). The V gene lost 6 bases and the J gene lost 0 bases, with 8 bases spanning the gap. This CDR3 region has 14 residues. The CDR3 coding sequence is TGTGCCAGCAGCGCGGAGGCGAACACCGGGGAGCTGTTTTTT. Protein sequence: CASSAEANTGELFF.

This chain connects TRBV2 to TRBJ2-6, with TRBD1 identical over 7 bases. Germline CDR1 reads SNHLY; CDR2 reads FYNNEI. This CDR3 comprises 15 residues. Unmatched junction bases numbered 2, after V lost 4 bases and J lost 2 bases. In nucleotides, the CDR3 is TGTGCCAGCAGTGTCGGGACAGCTGGGGCCAACGTCCTGACTTTC. Translated: CASSVGTAGANVLTF.

This sequence joins TRBV20-1 and TRBJ2-3, with D possibly matching TRBD2 (6 bases). The CDR3 spans 15 residues. Germline V gene sequence: CDR1 DFQATT, CDR2 SNEGSKA (reference sequence). Trimming took 3 bases from V and 0 from J, leaving 13 bases between them. CDR3 bases: TGCAGTGCTAGTCCGCTAGCGCATAGCACAGATACGCAGTATTTT. This sequence encodes CSASPLAHSTDTQYF.

V gene TRBV10-3 combines with J gene TRBJ2-1; D might be TRBD2 (5 bases). This CDR3 spans 13 amino acids. The germline V gene encodes CDR1 ENHRY and CDR2 SYGVKD. The V end lost 4 bases, the J end lost 9 bases, and 13 bases lay between the germline ends. CDR3 loop: CAISGEGVIEQFF. CDR3 bases: TGTGCCATCAGTGGAGAGGGAGTGATTGAGCAGTTCTTC.

V and J are TRBV5-6 and TRBJ2-3, with 7 bases lining up with TRBD1. From germline, CDR1 is SGHDT and CDR2 YYEEEE. J lost 1 base, V lost 4 bases, and 9 bases had no gene match. The CDR3 runs to 16 residues. Here the CDR3 DNA reads TGTGCCAGCAGCCCGGAAACAGGGGAACGCACAGATACGCAGTATTTT. The encoded protein is CASSPETGERTDTQYF.

V gene TRBV5-6 combines with J gene TRBJ2-7; 8 bases fit TRBD1. V lost 1 base, J lost 3 bases, and 3 bases stayed unmatched. The CDR3 runs to 14 residues. Germline loops: CDR1 SGHDT, CDR2 YYEEEE. The CDR3: CASSLWDRLYEQYF. As DNA, the CDR3 is TGTGCCAGCAGCTTGTGGGACAGGCTCTACGAGCAGTACTTC.